These 22 T cell receptor beta chains share one sample of origin, sequenced in a study of T cell clones after liver transplantation. Using immunoSEQ multiplex PCR, the repertoire was profiled, and TCRdb retains in-frame clones only, with some absent. The table has some 70,000 clones, about 92% seen once. The sequencing here drew on CD4+ T cells from blood, taken before liver transplant. Source of these receptors: a human donor who received a liver transplant.

The V gene is TRBV5-1, the J gene TRBJ1-3; no clear D gene. The CDR3 is 14 residues long. Trimming took 0 bases from V and 3 from J, leaving 7 bases between them. The germline V gene has CDR1 SGHRS and CDR2 YFSETQ. In nucleotides, the CDR3 is TGCGCCAGCAGCTTGGTTGGAATTGGAAACACCATATATTTT. Protein: CASSLVGIGNTIYF.

The CDR3 loop reads CASSLGLFTDTQYF. CDR3 DNA: TGCGCCAGCAGCTTGGGGCTTTTCACAGATACGCAGTATTTT. The chain joins TRBV5-1 to TRBJ2-3; D unresolved. Germline V gives CDR1 SGHRS, CDR2 YFSETQ. Trimming stripped 0 bases from V and 2 bases from J, with 7 bases between. The CDR3 runs 14 residues. The full variable domain, completed using reference TRBV5-1 and TRBJ2-3, is KAGVTQTPRYLIKTRGQQVTLSCSPISGHRSVSWYQQTPGQGLQFLFEYFSETQRNKGNFPGRFSGRQFSNSRSEMNVSTLELGDSALYLCASSLGLFTDTQYFGPGTRLTVL.

V usage is TRBV28 and J usage is TRBJ2-5, with unresolved D. The J call may be in error: the DNA end matches TRBJ2-7 better. The CDR3 is made up of 12 amino acids. CDR1 and CDR2 (germline): MDHEN, SYDVKM. CDR3 DNA: TGTGCCAGCAGTTCAGTCTCCTACGAGCAGTACTTC. This translates into CASSSVSYEQYF.

CDR3 in DNA: TGTGCCAGCAGCTTGGACGGGAGACTCACAGATACGCAGTATTTT. This translates into CASSLDGRLTDTQYF. The V gene is TRBV5-4, the J gene TRBJ2-3; D might be TRBD2 (6 bases). Per germline, CDR1 SGHNT and CDR2 YYREEE (reference sequence). The length of the CDR3 is 15 residues. The ends were cut back, 0 bases at V and 2 bases at J, with 10 bases in the middle.

The CDR3 nucleotides are TGTGCCAGCACCCCCCGTCGACAGGTAAACGAGCAGTACTTC. Protein: CASTPRRQVNEQYF. The chain employs TRBV6-6 and TRBJ2-7; D perhaps matches TRBD1 (6 bases). V shed 7 bases and J shed 5 bases, with 18 bases lying between them. The CDR3 has 14 residues. Germline V CDR1 and CDR2: MNHNY, SVGAGI (reference sequence).

This clone was observed a few times. The gene calls are TRBV15 and TRBJ1-4; D not resolved. The CDR3 sequence is 15 residues long. V was pared by 1 base and J by 3 bases, with 9 bases between. CDR1 and CDR2 (germline): LNHNV, YYDKDF (reference sequence). This chain's CDR3 is CATSRALPANEKLFF. The DNA of the CDR3 is TGTGCCACCAGCAGAGCTCTCCCAGCTAATGAAAAACTGTTTTTT.

The chain employs TRBV7-2 and TRBJ2-1; D may be TRBD2 (5 bases). CDR1 is SGHTA and CDR2 is FQGNSA in the germline V gene. Trimming cost V 6 bases and J 5 bases, with 11 bases left between them. The CDR3 length is 13 residues. CDR3 amino acids: CASRRANNNEQFF. CDR3 DNA sequence: TGTGCCAGCAGGAGGGCAAATAACAATGAGCAGTTCTTC.

This chain joins TRBV2 and TRBJ2-2, with D perhaps assigned TRBD1 or TRBD2 (5 bases each). CDR1 and CDR2 (germline): SNHLY, FYNNEI. This CDR3 comprises 14 residues. V shed 10 bases and J shed 1 base, with 13 bases lying between them. CDR3 coding DNA: TGTGCCATCTTCGGGACGGAGAACACCGGGGAGCTGTTTTTT. The encoded protein is CAIFGTENTGELFF.

This sequence joins TRBV19 and TRBJ2-1, with TRBD2 matching 16 bases. CDR1 LNHDA and CDR2 SQIVND come from the germline V gene (reference sequence). The CDR3 consists of 19 residues. Unmatched junction bases numbered 18, after V lost 8 bases and J lost 8 bases. CDR3 sequence reads: CASSPRGQGTSGRVHEQFF. The CDR3 DNA sequence: TGTGCCAGTTCGCCGAGGGGGCAGGGGACTAGCGGGAGGGTTCATGAGCAGTTCTTC.

The V gene is TRBV6-6, the J gene TRBJ1-5; TRBD1 might be the D (6 bases). Between the trimmed V and J ends, which lost 2 bases and 1 base, there was a span of 6 bases. The CDR3 totals 14 residues. The germline V gene encodes CDR1 MNHNY and CDR2 SVGAGI (reference sequence). The CDR3 nucleotides are TGTGCCAGCAGTTACGGACAGAGCAATCAGCCCCAGCATTTT. Translating gives CASSYGQSNQPQHF.

V usage is TRBV5-1 and J usage is TRBJ2-2; 8 bases fit TRBD2. The ends lost 4 bases at V and 1 base at J; junction bases unmatched: 6. Germline V gene data show CDR1 as SGHRS and CDR2 as YFSETQ. CDR3 size: 16 residues. CDR3 coding DNA: TGCGCCAGCAGCGATAGCGGGAAGATGAACACCGGGGAGCTGTTTTTT. It encodes CASSDSGKMNTGELFF.

The chain recombines TRBV6-7 with TRBJ1-5; D is uncertain. TRBV6-7 is given ORF status, its function remaining uncertain. This CDR3 comprises 11 residues. V was pared by 10 bases and J by 6 bases, with 10 bases between. CDR3: CAIPPSQPQHF. As DNA, the CDR3 is TGTGCCATACCACCGAGTCAGCCCCAGCATTTT.

This clone was counted only a few times. The chain has TRBV9 and TRBJ2-6; 10 bases are shared with TRBD2. The CDR3 length is 20 residues. V trimming: 0 bases; J trimming: 0 bases; junction bases outside the gene matches: 9. Germline V gene lookup returns CDR1 SGDLS and CDR2 YYNGEE. The chain's CDR3 is CASSVDPLAGSPSGANVLTF. CDR3 DNA: TGTGCCAGCAGCGTAGATCCACTAGCGGGATCTCCCTCTGGGGCCAACGTCCTGACTTTC.

The chain joins TRBV5-4 to TRBJ2-5, with 11 bases matching TRBD1. Trimming at V came to 4 bases and at J to 5 bases, leaving 4 bases not matched to a gene. Per the germline V gene, CDR1 is SGHNT and CDR2 is YYREEE (reference sequence). This CDR3 spans 14 amino acids. The CDR3 reads CASSPGQGAETQYF. In DNA, the CDR3 is TGTGCCAGCAGCCCAGGACAGGGGGCGGAGACCCAGTACTTC.

The chain combines TRBV5-4 with TRBJ2-7, with 14 bases matching TRBD2. J lost 6 bases, V lost 3 bases, and 5 bases had no gene match. This CDR3 spans 15 amino acids. The germline V gene encodes CDR1 SGHNT and CDR2 YYREEE (reference sequence). CDR3 nucleotides: TGTGCCAGCAGCTCGCCGACTAGCGGGAGGGGCGAGCAGTACTTC. Protein product: CASSSPTSGRGEQYF.

The gene calls are TRBV7-2 and TRBJ2-2; D unclear. CDR3 length equals 16 residues. The germline V and J ends were trimmed by 1 base and 2 bases, with 11 bases remaining between them. Germline values: CDR1 SGHTA, CDR2 FQGNSA. The CDR3 reads CASSLVTGANTGELFF. The CDR3 bases are TGTGCCAGCAGCTTAGTTACCGGAGCCAACACCGGGGAGCTGTTTTTT.

This sequence joins TRBV6-4 and TRBJ2-3; 9 nucleotides match TRBD1. Germline CDR1 is MRHNA and CDR2 is SNTAGT. This CDR3 spans 17 amino acids. V lost 3 bases and J lost 3; bases outside the gene matches: 10. DNA of the CDR3: TGTGCCAGCAGTGAATTCGGACAGGGGAGTCAAACAGATACGCAGTATTTT. Protein: CASSEFGQGSQTDTQYF.

The chain is built from TRBV5-6 and TRBJ2-7; D perhaps matches TRBD1 (6 bases). Looked up from germline, CDR1 is SGHDT and CDR2 is YYEEEE. CDR3 size: 14 residues. Trimming pared 2 bases from V and 0 bases from J, leaving 9 bases between. Here the CDR3 DNA reads TGTGCCAGCAGCTTACGGGACAACTCCTACGAGCAGTACTTC. Translation gives CASSLRDNSYEQYF.

V and J are TRBV12-5 and TRBJ1-1, with D unresolved. V gave up 1 base and J gave up 2 bases, with 5 bases separating them. CDR3 length: 13 amino acids. Germline V gene sequence: CDR1 LGHNT, CDR2 FRNRAP. DNA for the CDR3: TGTGCTAGTGGTTTGGAGGTCAACACTGAAGCTTTCTTT. Translation gives CASGLEVNTEAFF.

Of note for this clone: This sample includes further DNA sequences coding for the same CDR3. The V call is TRBV28, the J call TRBJ1-2, with unresolved D. The V end was cut by 3 bases, the J end by 3 bases, with 2 bases between. Germline lookup yields CDR1 MDHEN and CDR2 SYDVKM. The CDR3 loop spans 11 amino acids. This CDR3 is CASSFHYGYTF. The CDR3, as DNA: TGTGCCAGCAGTTTTCACTATGGCTACACCTTC.

The V and J genes are TRBV28 and TRBJ1-1, with D possibly being TRBD1 (5 bases). The CDR3 consists of 15 residues. CDR1 and CDR2 (germline): MDHEN, SYDVKM. V gave up 7 bases and J gave up 6 bases, with 21 bases separating them. CDR3: CASTENLGVSAEAFF. In DNA, the CDR3 is TGTGCCAGCACCGAAAACTTAGGGGTGTCCGCTGAAGCTTTCTTT.

The V and J genes are TRBV5-4 and TRBJ2-7; D could derive from TRBD1 or TRBD2 (6 bases each). CDR1 and CDR2 from the germline V gene are SGHNT and YYREEE (reference sequence). The CDR3 has 14 amino acids. Trimming left V 1 base short and J 6 bases short, with 14 bases between. The CDR3 protein is CASSLYGGRLEQYF. Written as DNA, the CDR3 is TGTGCCAGCAGCTTGTACGGGGGCCGGCTCGAGCAGTACTTC.